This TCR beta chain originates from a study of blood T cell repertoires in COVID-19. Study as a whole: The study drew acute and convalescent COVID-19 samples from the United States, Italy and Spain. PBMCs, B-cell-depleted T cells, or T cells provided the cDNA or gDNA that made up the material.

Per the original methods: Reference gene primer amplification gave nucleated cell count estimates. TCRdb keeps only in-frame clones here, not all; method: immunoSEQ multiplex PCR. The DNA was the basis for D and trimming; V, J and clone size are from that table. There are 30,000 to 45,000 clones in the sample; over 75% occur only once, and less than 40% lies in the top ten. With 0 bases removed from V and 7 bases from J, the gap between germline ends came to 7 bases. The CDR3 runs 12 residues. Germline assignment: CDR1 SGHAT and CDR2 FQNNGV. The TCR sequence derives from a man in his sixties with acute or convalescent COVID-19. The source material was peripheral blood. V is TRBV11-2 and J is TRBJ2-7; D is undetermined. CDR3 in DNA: TGTGCCAGCAGCTTAGATCTCTTAGAGCAGTACTTC. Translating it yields CASSLDLLEQYF.